This T cell receptor beta chain was recorded in a study of cytomegalovirus exposure and HLA in healthy donors. Germline CDR1 is SEHNR and CDR2 is FQNEAQ (reference sequence). The CDR3 sequence is 14 residues long. V was cut by 2 bases and J by 1 base, with 8 bases left in between. Though probably carrying unrecorded immune exposures, donors were nominally healthy at sampling. On this clone: As yet, its antigen is unknown.

Use of 60 Vbeta and 13 Jbeta primers characterized the PCR. Under the authors' procedure: An analysis performed later counted 74 million or so unique TCR beta chains (roughly 11 million of them shared). The repertoire was sequenced with immunoSEQ multiplex PCR; TCRdb's copy has only in-frame clones and lacks some. V and J calls and clone size follow that table, whereas D and trimming were derived from the DNA. This sample yields around 190,000 clones, of which around three quarters are seen a single time; around 1.6% belongs to the top ten. Study results and caveats: Indistinguishable V segments, including TRBV6-2 and TRBV6-3, were excluded. Roughly even sequencing depth across donors was the assumption behind the presence/absence analyses.

The material sequenced was PBMCs. The clonotype was recovered from a woman under 30 in good health and CMV-seronegative. The chain combines TRBV7-9 with TRBJ1-1; D remains unclear. In DNA form, the CDR3 reads TGTGCCAGCAGCTTACTCGAGAAGAACACTGAAGCTTTCTTT. It encodes CASSLLEKNTEAFF.